Listed below are T cell receptor beta chains from one sample, sequenced in a study of T cell responses to AZD1222 COVID-19 vaccine. Only in-frame clones appear in the TCRdb table, and some are missing; sequencing was by immunoSEQ multiplex PCR. The repertoire includes about 170,000 clones, over 90% of them detected once, and approximately 4% sits in the top ten. The input for sequencing was peripheral blood, taken on day 0 of AZD1222 vaccination. These receptors were obtained from an adult in good health. The CDR3 runs from the conserved cysteine through the conserved F or W. The order of the fields is D gene, V gene, J gene, clone size, CDR3 protein, CDR3 DNA. A D gene is named only where the DNA matches it firmly. Where a row states a size, it is once, few, many or the class of an expanded clone; other rows omit it.

TRBD1,TRBV30,TRBJ1-1,NA,CACNRGRTEAFF,TGTGCCTGCAACAGGGGGCGGACTGAAGCTTTCTTT
NA,TRBV29-1,TRBJ2-5,NA,CSVEAYPDPDQGTQYF,TGCAGCGTTGAGGCTTACCCAGACCCAGACCAGGGTACCCAGTACTTC
NA,TRBV3-1/TRBV3-2,TRBJ2-4,NA,CASSQAGARNIQYF,TGTGCCAGCAGCCAAGCCGGGGCCAGAAACATTCAGTACTTC
NA,TRBV5-1,TRBJ1-1,NA,CASSLWAPKNTEAFF,TGCGCCAGCAGCTTGTGGGCCCCCAAGAACACTGAAGCTTTCTTT
NA,TRBV2,TRBJ2-2,once,CASLFSWTGELFF,TGTGCCAGCTTGTTTAGTTGGACCGGGGAGCTGTTTTTT
TRBD2,TRBV7-7,TRBJ2-5,NA,CASSLAGADGETQYF,TGTGCCAGCAGTCTAGCGGGGGCGGATGGCGAGACCCAGTACTTC
NA,TRBV12-5,TRBJ1-2,few,CASGLIDPGKGRRWYGYTF,TGTGCTAGTGGTTTGATAGACCCGGGGAAAGGGAGAAGGTGGTATGGCTACACCTTC
NA,TRBV10-2,TRBJ1-1,NA,CASKTQGGGTEAFF,TGCGCCAGCAAAACTCAGGGTGGGGGCACTGAAGCTTTCTTT
NA,TRBV27,TRBJ2-7,NA,CASGRQGGTYEQYF,TGTGCCAGCGGAAGACAGGGAGGCACCTACGAGCAGTACTTC
TRBD2,TRBV5-5,TRBJ2-7,NA,CASSSRLAGGDLYDEQYF,TGTGCCAGCAGCTCCCGACTAGCGGGAGGGGACCTCTACGACGAGCAGTACTTC
NA,TRBV7-9,TRBJ2-5,few,CASSLHRKGTQETQYF,TGTGCCAGCAGCTTACACAGGAAGGGGACCCAAGAGACCCAGTACTTC
NA,TRBV14,TRBJ2-2,NA,CASSQETGTLTGELFF,TGTGCCAGCAGCCAAGAAACAGGGACTTTAACCGGGGAGCTGTTTTTT
NA,TRBV6-5,TRBJ1-6,NA,CATGVNWLGSSPLHF,TGTGCCACGGGGGTCAATTGGTTGGGTAGTTCACCCCTCCACTTT
TRBD1,TRBV5-1,TRBJ2-1,NA,CASSLGDRGFHEQFF,TGCGCCAGCAGCTTGGGGGACAGGGGGTTTCATGAGCAGTTCTTC
TRBD1,TRBV5-1,TRBJ1-1,NA,CASSWTGRENTEAFF,TGCGCCAGCAGCTGGACAGGGAGGGAGAACACTGAAGCTTTCTTT
TRBD2,TRBV13,TRBJ2-5,NA,CASRAGLTQETQYF,TGTGCCAGCAGGGCGGGACTAACCCAAGAGACCCAGTACTTC
TRBD1,TRBV3-1/TRBV3-2,TRBJ2-5,NA,CASSPNRGRETQYF,TGTGCCAGCAGCCCAAACAGGGGAAGAGAGACCCAGTACTTC
NA,TRBV19,TRBJ1-1,NA,CASSSAGEARTEAFF,TGTGCCAGTAGTTCGGCAGGGGAAGCGCGCACTGAAGCTTTCTTT
NA,TRBV5-8,TRBJ1-4,NA,CASSFSGSTNEKLFF,TGTGCCAGCAGCTTTTCGGGGTCAACTAATGAAAAACTGTTTTTT
NA,TRBV6-5,TRBJ1-4,once,CASSYLSGVEKLFF,TGTGCCAGCAGTTATTTAAGCGGGGTCGAAAAACTGTTTTTT
NA,TRBV27,TRBJ2-5,NA,CASGQETQYF,TGTGCCAGCGGCCAAGAGACCCAGTACTTC
NA,TRBV6-5,TRBJ2-3,NA,CASSYLLAADTQYF,TGTGCCAGCAGTTACTTGCTAGCTGCAGATACGCAGTATTTT
NA,TRBV13,TRBJ2-7,NA,CASSFDYEQYF,TGTGCCAGCAGCTTCGACTACGAGCAGTACTTC
NA,TRBV11-2,TRBJ2-7,NA,CASSRDVGEQYF,TGTGCCAGCAGCCGGGATGTCGGGGAGCAGTACTTC
TRBD1,TRBV6-5,TRBJ1-1,NA,CASSSWTGGGNTEAFF,TGTGCCAGCAGTTCCTGGACAGGGGGAGGGAACACTGAAGCTTTCTTT
NA,TRBV19,TRBJ1-3,few,CASRDGHSGNTIYF,TGTGCCAGTAGGGACGGCCACTCTGGAAACACCATATATTTT
NA,TRBV2,TRBJ1-6,NA,CASSEFTPNSPLHF,TGTGCCAGCAGTGAATTTACTCCTAACTCACCCCTCCACTTT